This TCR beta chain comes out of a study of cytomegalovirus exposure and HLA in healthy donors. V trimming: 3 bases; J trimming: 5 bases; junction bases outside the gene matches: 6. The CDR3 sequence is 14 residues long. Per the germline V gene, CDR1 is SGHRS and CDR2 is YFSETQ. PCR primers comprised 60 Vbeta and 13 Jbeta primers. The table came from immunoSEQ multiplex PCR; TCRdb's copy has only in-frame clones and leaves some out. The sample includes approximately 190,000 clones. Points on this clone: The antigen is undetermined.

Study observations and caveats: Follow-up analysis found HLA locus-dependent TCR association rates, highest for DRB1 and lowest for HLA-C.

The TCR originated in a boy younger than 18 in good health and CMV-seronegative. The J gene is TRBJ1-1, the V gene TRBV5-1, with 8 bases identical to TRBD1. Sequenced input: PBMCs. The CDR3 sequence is CASSSDRGGTEAFF. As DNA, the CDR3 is TGCGCCAGCAGCTCTGACAGGGGAGGGACTGAAGCTTTCTTT.